This T cell receptor (beta chain) was captured in a study of blood T cell repertoires in COVID-19. The overall study: Whether acute or convalescent, the COVID-19 samples came from the United States, Italy and Spain. Nucleic acid was either cDNA or gDNA, and it came from T cells, B-cell-depleted T cells, or PBMCs.

In the original processing: Nucleated cell number was recorded as an estimate derived from reference gene primer amplification. Produced via immunoSEQ multiplex PCR; TCRdb's table is partial and in-frame only. The V and J calls and clone size are taken from that table; D and trimming were inferred from the DNA. Among approximately 20,000 clones listed, 82% were seen once. This CDR3 is built from 13 residues. Germline values: CDR1 SGHTA, CDR2 FQGNSA. Deletions cut 6 bases from V and 1 base from J, with 9 bases between. The chain employs TRBV7-2 and TRBJ2-5, with D possibly matching TRBD1 (5 bases). This clonotype was sampled from a human donor in a cohort sampled during active COVID-19. Specimen: peripheral blood. CDR3 DNA: TGTGCCAGCAGGTCAGGGCTCCAAGAGACCCAGTACTTC. It encodes CASRSGLQETQYF.